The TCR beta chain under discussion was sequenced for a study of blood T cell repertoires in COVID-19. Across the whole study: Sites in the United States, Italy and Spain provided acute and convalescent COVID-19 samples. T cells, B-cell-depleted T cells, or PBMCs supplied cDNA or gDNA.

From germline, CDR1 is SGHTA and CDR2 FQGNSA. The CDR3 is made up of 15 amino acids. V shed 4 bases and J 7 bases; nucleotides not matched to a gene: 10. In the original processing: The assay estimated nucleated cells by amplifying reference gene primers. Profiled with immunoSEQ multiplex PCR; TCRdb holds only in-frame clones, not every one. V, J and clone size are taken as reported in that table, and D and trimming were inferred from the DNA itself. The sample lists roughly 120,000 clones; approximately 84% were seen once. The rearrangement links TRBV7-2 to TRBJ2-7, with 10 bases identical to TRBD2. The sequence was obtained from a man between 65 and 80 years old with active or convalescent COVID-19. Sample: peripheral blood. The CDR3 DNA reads TGTGCCAGCAGCTATCCAGCGGGAGGGCCGGGGGAGCAGTACTTC. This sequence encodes CASSYPAGGPGEQYF. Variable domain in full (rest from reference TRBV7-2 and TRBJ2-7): GAGVSQSPSNKVTEKGKDVELRCDPISGHTALYWYRQSLGQGLEFLIYFQGNSAPDKSGLPSDRFSAERTGGSVSTLTIQRTQQEDSAVYLCASSYPAGGPGEQYFGPGTRLTVT.